This T cell receptor (beta chain) stems from a study of tumor and adjacent non-tumor tissue in lung cancer. Study-wide context: On average, productive TCRbeta reads reached roughly 4.2 million per sample.

A note on this clonotype: A much larger clone differs from this one at a single base, so this may be a read error.

Three rounds of nested PCR, following a modified ARM-PCR protocol, produced the TCRbeta library. TCRdb passed the multiplex PCR reads through MiXCR, listing each CDR3 protein once. In the table there are approximately 120,000 distinct CDR3 sequences, more than 70% of which are singletons. CDR3 size: 16 residues. V lost 6 bases and J lost 10, with 22 bases in between. Germline lookup yields CDR1 MNHEY and CDR2 SVGAGI. No cell sorting was done before RNA was extracted from the tissue. Chemotherapy-naive patients with new lung cancer underwent thoracic surgery in China, August–November 2014. This sequence was found in a woman between 55 and 75 years old with non-small cell lung cancer. Sequenced input: lung tumor tissue. The chain carries TRBV6-5 and TRBJ1-6, with D possibly TRBD1 on 5 matching bases. The CDR3 sequence: CASSLSGLASCSPLHF. CDR3 coding DNA: TGTGCCAGCAGCCTTTCGGGACTAGCTTCATGCTCACCCCTCCACTTT.